Presented here are 13 T cell receptor beta chains from one specimen sequenced in a study of T cells in Graves' hyperthyroidism and ophthalmopathy. It was RNA transcripts that yielded the amplified TCR beta CDR3 regions. First-round RT-PCR of the TCR CDR3 relied on the HTBI primer set. TCRdb called the multiplex PCR reads again in MiXCR, with one record for every CDR3 protein. The data show 300,000 to 500,000 distinct CDR3 sequences, 14% to 15% seen once. The sample comprised blood. These receptors all come from a woman in her twenties or thirties with Graves' hyperthyroidism.

The J gene is TRBJ1-1, the V gene TRBV29-1, with unresolved D. CDR3 length: 14 amino acids. Germline V CDR1 and CDR2: SQVTM, ANQGSEA. Trimming took 5 bases from V and 1 from J, leaving 14 bases between them. This CDR3 reads CSVLVGSANTEAFF. In DNA, the CDR3 is TGCAGCGTTTTGGTAGGGAGCGCGAACACTGAAGCTTTCTTT. Combining the CDR3 with reference TRBV29-1 and TRBJ1-1 gives the whole variable domain SAVISQKPSRDICQRGTSLTIQCQVDSQVTMMFWYRQQPGQSLTLIATANQGSEATYESGFVIDKFPISRPNLTFSTLTVSNMSPEDSSIYLCSVLVGSANTEAFFGQGTRLTVV.

This clonotype has at least ten counts. The V gene is TRBV6-1, the J gene TRBJ2-3; 9 positions match TRBD1. The CDR3 loop spans 15 amino acids. The germline V gene has CDR1 MNHNS and CDR2 SASEGT. J gave up 4 bases and V 8 bases, and 10 bases lay outside the gene matches. The CDR3 DNA sequence: TGTGCCAGCGCGGGACAGGGAGCTTTGGCAGATACGCAGTATTTT. As protein: CASAGQGALADTQYF.

As regards this clonotype: Compared with germline, one end of the junction differs, possibly owing to a read error. This chain links TRBV5-5 with TRBJ2-7, with D maybe TRBD1 (6 bases). The germline CDR1 and CDR2 sequences are SGHKS and YYEKEE (reference sequence). This CDR3 region has 14 residues. The CDR3 bases are TGTGCCAGCAGCTTGGTCCCAGGGGCCTACGAGCAGTGCTTC. Translation: CASSLVPGAYEQCF.

This clonotype was recorded at least ten times. The V and J genes are TRBV2 and TRBJ2-7; 7 positions agree with TRBD2. The CDR3 extends over 15 amino acids. The V gene end was trimmed by 4 bases and the J gene end by 3 bases; junction bases not matched to a gene: 9. Germline V gene data show CDR1 as SNHLY and CDR2 as FYNNEI. The CDR3 loop is CASSAYLAEGYEQYF. The CDR3 DNA is TGTGCCAGCAGTGCCTACCTAGCGGAGGGCTACGAGCAGTACTTC. Full variable domain (remainder filled in from reference TRBV2 and TRBJ2-7): EPEVTQTPSHQVTQMGQEVILRCVPISNHLYFYWYRQILGQKVEFLVSFYNNEISEKSEIFDDQFSVERPDGSNFTLKIRSTKLEDSAMYFCASSAYLAEGYEQYFGPGTRLTVT.

This clonotype has a count of ten or more. The V call is TRBV5-1, the J call TRBJ2-1, with D uncertain. Between the trimmed V and J ends, which lost 4 bases and 6 bases, there was a span of 14 bases. CDR1 is SGHRS, CDR2 YFSETQ, per germline. The CDR3 runs 14 residues. The chain's CDR3 is CASSPVSPPNEQFF. The DNA of the CDR3 is TGCGCCAGCAGCCCCGTCAGTCCCCCCAATGAGCAGTTCTTC.

This clonotype appeared many times. The chain combines TRBV20-1 with TRBJ1-1; D is uncertain. Germline CDR1 is DFQATT and CDR2 is SNEGSKA (reference sequence). The CDR3 has 13 amino acids. With 1 base removed from V and 5 bases from J, the gap between germline ends came to 11 bases. The CDR3 DNA reads TGCAGTGCTAGAGTTCCAGGCCAAACTGAAGCTTTCTTT. Protein product: CSARVPGQTEAFF.

This clonotype was detected many times. V is TRBV28 and J is TRBJ2-7; D gene unclear. Trimming shortened V by 10 bases and J by 0 bases, and 13 bases separated the two germline ends. Germline lookup yields CDR1 MDHEN and CDR2 SYDVKM. This CDR3 region has 13 residues. The CDR3 protein is CATLSISSYEQYF. The DNA of the CDR3 is TGTGCCACCCTTAGCATCAGCTCCTACGAGCAGTACTTC.

This clonotype has a count of ten or more. The V gene is TRBV6-1, the J gene TRBJ1-1; tentative D call: TRBD1 (6 bases). The CDR3 is made up of 15 amino acids. Germline V gene sequence: CDR1 MNHNS, CDR2 SASEGT. Trimming removed 6 bases at V and 7 bases at J, with 21 bases between. The CDR3 coding sequence is TGTGCCAGCAGAAACGGGGGCGGGGGACGGATTGAAGCTTTCTTT. As protein: CASRNGGGGRIEAFF.

This clonotype has at least ten counts. This sequence joins TRBV28 and TRBJ2-1; the match to TRBD2 covers 7 bases. Germline V CDR1 and CDR2: MDHEN, SYDVKM. This CDR3 comprises 14 residues. V trimming: 7 bases; J trimming: 6 bases; junction bases outside the gene matches: 9. The CDR3 sequence: CASKGLGESNEQFF. The CDR3 DNA sequence: TGTGCCAGCAAAGGACTAGGGGAAAGCAATGAGCAGTTCTTC.

This clonotype was recorded at least ten times. V is TRBV20-1 and J is TRBJ2-7, with 14 bases fitting TRBD2. Germline CDR1 is DFQATT and CDR2 is SNEGSKA (reference sequence). Losses at the gene ends were 0 bases for V and 4 bases for J; bases not matched to a gene: 8. The CDR3 contains 17 residues. The CDR3 sequence is CSARDTGTSGSWYEQYF. The CDR3 DNA sequence: TGCAGTGCTAGAGATACCGGGACTAGCGGGAGCTGGTACGAGCAGTACTTC.

This clonotype was counted at least ten times. The chain joins TRBV28 to TRBJ2-2; D gene ambiguous. Trimming took 3 bases from V and 3 from J, leaving 5 bases between them. The CDR3 consists of 13 residues. The germline V gene has CDR1 MDHEN and CDR2 SYDVKM. The CDR3 DNA is TGTGCCAGCAGTTTGGGTCACACCGGGGAGCTGTTTTTT. This encodes CASSLGHTGELFF.

The sample holds many counts of this clonotype. This chain connects TRBV7-2 to TRBJ2-3, with a weak D call TRBD2 (6 bases). CDR1 SGHTA and CDR2 FQGNSA come from the germline V gene. This CDR3 region has 15 residues. The ends were cut back, 1 base at V and 4 bases at J, with 12 bases in the middle. CDR3 sequence: CASSLDGSSADTQYF. CDR3 in DNA: TGTGCCAGCAGCTTAGATGGATCTAGCGCAGATACGCAGTATTTT.

J is TRBJ2-5 and V is TRBV6-1; TRBD2 matches 9 bases. The CDR3 sequence is 17 residues long. CDR1 is MNHNS and CDR2 is SASEGT in the germline V gene. V was clipped by 1 base and J by 5 bases; unmatched bases: 11. The CDR3 sequence: CASSEGSKGAGGETQYF. DNA of the CDR3: TGTGCCAGCAGTGAAGGGTCGAAGGGGGCGGGAGGGGAGACCCAGTACTTC.